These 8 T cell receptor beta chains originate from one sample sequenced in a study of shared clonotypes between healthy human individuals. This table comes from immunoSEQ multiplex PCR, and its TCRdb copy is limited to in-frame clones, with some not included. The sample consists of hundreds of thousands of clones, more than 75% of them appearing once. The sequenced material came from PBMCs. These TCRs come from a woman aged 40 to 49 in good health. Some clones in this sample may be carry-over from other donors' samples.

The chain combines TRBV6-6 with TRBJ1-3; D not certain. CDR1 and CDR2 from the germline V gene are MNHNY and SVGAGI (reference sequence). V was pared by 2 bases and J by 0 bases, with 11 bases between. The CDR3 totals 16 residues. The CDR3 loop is CASSYLGGSSGNTIYF. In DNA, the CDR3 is TGTGCCAGCAGTTACCTAGGCGGCAGCTCTGGAAACACCATATATTTT.

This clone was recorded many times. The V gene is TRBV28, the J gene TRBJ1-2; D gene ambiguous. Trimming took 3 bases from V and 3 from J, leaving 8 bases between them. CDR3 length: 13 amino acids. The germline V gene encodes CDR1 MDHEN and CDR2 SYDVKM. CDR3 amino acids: CASSFEGHYGYTF. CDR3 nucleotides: TGTGCCAGCAGTTTCGAAGGGCACTATGGCTACACCTTC.

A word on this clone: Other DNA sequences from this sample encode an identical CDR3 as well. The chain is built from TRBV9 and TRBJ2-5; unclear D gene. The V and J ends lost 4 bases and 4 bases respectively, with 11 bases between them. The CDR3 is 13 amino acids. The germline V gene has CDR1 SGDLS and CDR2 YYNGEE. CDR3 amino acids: CASSPRGRETQYF. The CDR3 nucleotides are TGTGCCAGCAGCCCCCGTGGGCGAGAGACCCAGTACTTC.

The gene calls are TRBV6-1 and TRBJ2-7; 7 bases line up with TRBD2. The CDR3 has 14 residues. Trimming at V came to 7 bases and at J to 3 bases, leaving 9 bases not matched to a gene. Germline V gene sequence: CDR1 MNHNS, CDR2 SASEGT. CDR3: CASTSGLRVYEQYF. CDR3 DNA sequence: TGTGCCAGCACGTCGGGACTAAGGGTCTACGAGCAGTACTTC.

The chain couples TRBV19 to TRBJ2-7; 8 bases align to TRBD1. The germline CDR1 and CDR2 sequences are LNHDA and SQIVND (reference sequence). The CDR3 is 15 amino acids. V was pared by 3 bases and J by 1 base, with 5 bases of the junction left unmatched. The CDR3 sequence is CASSIFGTGSYEQYF. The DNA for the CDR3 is TGTGCCAGTAGTATCTTCGGGACAGGATCCTACGAGCAGTACTTC.

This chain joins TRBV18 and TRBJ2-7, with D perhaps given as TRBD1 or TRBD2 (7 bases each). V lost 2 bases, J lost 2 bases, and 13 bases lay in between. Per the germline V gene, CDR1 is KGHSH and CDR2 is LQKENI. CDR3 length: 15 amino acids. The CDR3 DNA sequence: TGTGCCAGCTCACCAGGGGAGGGGGCAGCCTACGAGCAGTACTTC. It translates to CASSPGEGAAYEQYF.

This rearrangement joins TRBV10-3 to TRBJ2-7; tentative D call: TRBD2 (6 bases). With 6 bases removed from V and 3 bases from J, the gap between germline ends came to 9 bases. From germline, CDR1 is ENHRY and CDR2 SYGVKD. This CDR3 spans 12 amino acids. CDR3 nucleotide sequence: TGTGCCATCAGGGGGACTGGCTACGAGCAGTACTTC. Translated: CAIRGTGYEQYF.

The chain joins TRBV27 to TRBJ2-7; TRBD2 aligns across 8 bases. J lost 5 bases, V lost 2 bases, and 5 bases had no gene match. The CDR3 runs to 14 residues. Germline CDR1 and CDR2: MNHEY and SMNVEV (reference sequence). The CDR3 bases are TGTGCCAGCAGTTTAGGGACTAGTGTCCACGAGCAGTACTTC. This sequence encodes CASSLGTSVHEQYF.